The source of this T cell receptor beta chain is a study of beta chain features in type 1 diabetes. Whole-study findings and limits: Although PCR might favor shorter templates, it would do so equally in patients and controls. The question left open here concerned HLA type influencing TCRB rearrangement. Significant though moderate, a shortening of TCRB CDR3s appeared in all four CD4+ subsets of Type 1 diabetes patients.

Germline trimming cut 6 bases from V and 0 bases from J; bases unmatched to any gene: 5. Germline values: CDR1 SGHDT, CDR2 YYEEEE. The CDR3 covers 15 residues. This clone was seen a few times. The antigen remains unidentified. The investigators reverse transcribed all of the isolated RNA, so they sequenced expressed TCRB transcripts. The data were produced by immunoSEQ multiplex PCR, yet TCRdb's version contains in-frame clones alone and is incomplete. The sample includes hundreds of thousands of clones, roughly 15% of them seen just once. The chain is built from TRBV5-6 and TRBJ2-5; 10 nucleotides match TRBD2. The source is a man between 18 and 29 years old with type 1 diabetes. The sample consisted of naive CD4+ T cells from blood. The CDR3 is CASIKLAGNQETQYF. DNA for the CDR3: TGTGCCAGCATCAAACTAGCGGGGAACCAAGAGACCCAGTACTTC.